This T cell receptor (beta chain) was observed in a study of blood T cell repertoires in COVID-19. CDR1 SGHKS and CDR2 YYEKEE come from the germline V gene (reference sequence). The V segment lost 5 bases and the J segment 2 bases; nucleotides outside the gene matches: 4. The CDR3 is 15 residues long. The assay was immunoSEQ multiplex PCR, and TCRdb's table has in-frame clones only and misses some. The sample holds under 150,000 clones, approximately 82% seen once. This clone has just a few counts. This clonotype was obtained from a man aged 35 to 55 with active or convalescent COVID-19. Source material: peripheral blood. The rearrangement links TRBV5-5 to TRBJ2-6; 7 bases are shared with TRBD1. CDR3 in DNA: TGTGCCAGCAGTTCCGACAGGGCTGGGGCCAACGTCCTGACTTTC. Translation: CASSSDRAGANVLTF.